Shown below are 25 T cell receptor beta chains from a single sample sequenced in a study of blood T cell repertoires in COVID-19. Sequencing used immunoSEQ multiplex PCR; TCRdb keeps in-frame clones, though not all of them. This table holds under 150,000 clones, approximately 85% found once. Sample: peripheral blood. These receptors came from a woman in her sixties or seventies with COVID-19, enrolled during active disease.

The chain couples TRBV2 to TRBJ1-4; possible D gene TRBD1, 6 bases. Germline CDR1 reads SNHLY; CDR2 reads FYNNEI. The CDR3 spans 15 residues. V was shortened by 1 base and J by 5 bases, with 11 bases between the two germline ends. CDR3 amino acids: CASSEVGARNEKLFF. The CDR3 coding sequence is TGTGCCAGCAGTGAAGTGGGGGCGCGAAATGAAAAACTGTTTTTT.

J is TRBJ2-7 and V is TRBV5-6; 9 positions agree with TRBD2. Per the germline V gene, CDR1 is SGHDT and CDR2 is YYEEEE. This CDR3 is 14 amino acids long. After removal of 3 bases from V and 2 bases from J, the junction contained 3 bases not matched to a gene. The CDR3 DNA reads as TGTGCCAGCAGCTCCCTAGCGGGGACCTACGAGCAGTACTTC. This gives the protein CASSSLAGTYEQYF.

This rearrangement joins TRBV19 to TRBJ1-6, with 10 nucleotides matching TRBD1. Germline assignment: CDR1 LNHDA and CDR2 SQIVND (reference sequence). This CDR3 has 15 residues. The V and J ends lost 4 bases and 10 bases, in that order; junction bases with no gene match: 7. CDR3 sequence: CASSTTGGAYSPLHF. In DNA form, the CDR3 reads TGTGCCAGTAGTACGACAGGGGGCGCGTACTCACCCCTCCACTTT.

The V call is TRBV12-3 or TRBV12-4, the J call TRBJ1-1; possibly TRBD1 for D (5 bases). Deletions cut 6 bases from V and 10 bases from J, with 12 bases between. This CDR3 has 11 residues. Here the CDR3 DNA reads TGTGCCAGCAGACCTCAGGGAGGAGCTTTCTTT. This gives the protein CASRPQGGAFF.

The chain carries TRBV6-5 and TRBJ2-7; 7 bases align to TRBD1. The CDR3 is 13 residues long. Germline-derived CDR1 and CDR2 are MNHEY and SVGAGI. The V gene end was trimmed by 6 bases and the J gene end by 3 bases; junction bases not matched to a gene: 5. CDR3 coding DNA: TGTGCCAGCAGCGACGCAGGGGGCTACGAGCAGTACTTC. Translated, it gives CASSDAGGYEQYF.

The chain joins TRBV2 to TRBJ1-1; 10 nucleotides agree with TRBD1. The ends lost 8 bases at V and 4 bases at J; junction bases unmatched: 7. From germline, CDR1 is SNHLY and CDR2 FYNNEI. The CDR3 has 14 amino acids. The CDR3 sequence is CASHPTGGITEAFF. CDR3 coding DNA: TGTGCCAGCCACCCGACAGGGGGCATCACTGAAGCTTTCTTT.

This clone showed up just a few times. The CDR3 bases are TGTGCCAGCAGCGCTAACCCAGCGGGGGGGCCTTACGAGCAGTACTTC. This codes for CASSANPAGGPYEQYF. The chain employs TRBV9 and TRBJ2-7; 10 bases are shared with TRBD2. Germline lookup yields CDR1 SGDLS and CDR2 YYNGEE. CDR3 size: 16 residues. The junction had 10 bases not matched to a gene; V was cut back by 3 bases and J by 4 bases.

The rearrangement joins TRBV6-2 or TRBV6-3 to TRBJ2-1, with 10 bases fitting TRBD1. This CDR3 contains 15 residues. Germline-derived CDR1 and CDR2 are MNHEY and SVGEGT. With V trimmed by 6 bases and J by 9 bases, 11 bases remained unmatched. The CDR3 spells CASSLRTGGRGEQFF. The CDR3 region has the DNA TGTGCCAGCAGCCTACGGACAGGGGGTCGTGGTGAGCAGTTCTTC.

V usage is TRBV20-1 and J usage is TRBJ2-5; a possible D gene is TRBD2 (5 bases). The length of the CDR3 is 11 residues. The V gene lost 7 bases and the J gene lost 5 bases, with 11 bases spanning the gap. Per the germline V gene, CDR1 is DFQATT and CDR2 is SNEGSKA (reference sequence). The CDR3 loop is CSVPSRETQYF. The CDR3 bases are TGCAGTGTTCCTAGCCGGGAGACCCAGTACTTC.

This clone was counted once. This same CDR3 is encoded by further DNA sequences in the sample. The J gene is TRBJ1-1, the V gene TRBV28; 9 bases fit TRBD1. The junction had 8 bases not matched to a gene; V was cut back by 6 bases and J by 3 bases. Germline V CDR1 and CDR2: MDHEN, SYDVKM. CDR3 length: 15 amino acids. CDR3: CASSPRGQGYTEAFF. As DNA, the CDR3 is TGTGCCAGCAGCCCGAGGGGACAGGGTTACACTGAAGCTTTCTTT.

The J gene is TRBJ2-7, the V gene TRBV9; D may be TRBD1 (6 bases). The V end was cut by 3 bases, the J end by 6 bases, with 19 bases between. This CDR3 has 15 residues. From germline, CDR1 is SGDLS and CDR2 YYNGEE. DNA for the CDR3: TGTGCCAGCAGCGCCTCTGGGGGCGCGTCTCGCGAGCAGTACTTC. It is translated as CASSASGGASREQYF.

The CDR3 region is CASSVDSYDNEQFF. Here the CDR3 DNA reads TGTGCCAGCAGCGTAGACTCCTACGACAATGAGCAGTTCTTC. V gene TRBV9 combines with J gene TRBJ2-1; D ambiguous. The CDR3 runs 14 residues. Trimming stripped 0 bases from V and 5 bases from J, with 9 bases between. The V gene's germline CDR1 is SGDLS and CDR2 YYNGEE. The variable domain in full, with the rest retrieved from reference TRBV9 and TRBJ2-1, is DSGVTQTPKHLITATGQRVTLRCSPRSGDLSVYWYQQSLDQGLQFLIQYYNGEERAKGNILERFSAQQFPDLHSELNLSSLELGDSALYFCASSVDSYDNEQFFGPGTRLTVL.

The chain uses TRBV4-1 and TRBJ2-2, with a tentative D call TRBD2 (7 bases). V was cut by 2 bases and J by 3 bases, with 13 bases left in between. Germline V lookup: CDR1 MGHRA, CDR2 YSYEKL. The length of the CDR3 is 16 residues. DNA for the CDR3: TGCGCCAGCAGCCAAACTAGGGGGGGAGACACCGGGGAGCTGTTTTTT. It translates to CASSQTRGGDTGELFF.

The chain combines TRBV4-1 with TRBJ1-1, with 9 bases lining up with TRBD1. This CDR3 is 13 amino acids long. Trimming removed 3 bases from V and 11 bases from J; junction bases left unmatched: 7. Looked up from germline, CDR1 is MGHRA and CDR2 is YSYEKL. CDR3 sequence (DNA): TGCGCCAGCAGCCAGGATGAACAGGGGGCGGCTTTCTTT. Its translation: CASSQDEQGAAFF.

The rearrangement uses TRBV5-1 and TRBJ2-5, with 7 bases identical to TRBD2. In germline, CDR1 is SGHRS, CDR2 YFSETQ. This CDR3 is 14 amino acids long. V trimming: 4 bases; J trimming: 5 bases; junction bases outside the gene matches: 8. Here the CDR3 reads CASSNRSGFETQYF. For the CDR3, the DNA is TGCGCCAGCAGCAATCGTAGCGGGTTTGAGACCCAGTACTTC.

DNA of the CDR3: TGTGCCAGCAGCTTCGGTCGTGCAGGTGAGCAGTACTTC. Translating it yields CASSFGRAGEQYF. This chain uses TRBV11-2 with TRBJ2-7; no firm D call. V lost 3 bases, J lost 7 bases, and 13 bases lay in between. This CDR3 has 13 residues. Germline assignment: CDR1 SGHAT and CDR2 FQNNGV.

This clone was picked up a small number of times. The V gene is TRBV10-2, the J gene TRBJ2-7; weak D call: TRBD1 (6 bases). Trimming shortened V by 3 bases and J by 0 bases, and 12 bases separated the two germline ends. Germline CDR1 is WSHSY and CDR2 is SAAADI. This CDR3 contains 15 residues. CDR3 in DNA: TGCGCCAGCAGTGACGCCGGACAGTTCTCCTACGAGCAGTACTTC. It is translated as CASSDAGQFSYEQYF.

CDR3: CASSPRNYGYTF. The CDR3 DNA reads as TGTGCCAGCAGCCCCCGTAACTATGGCTACACCTTC. The J gene is TRBJ1-2, the V gene TRBV5-5; the D is unclear. The germline gives CDR1 SGHKS, CDR2 YYEKEE (reference sequence). The CDR3 sequence is 12 residues long. Trimming took 4 bases from V and 1 from J, leaving 5 bases between them.

The CDR3 loop is CASSPLTGERSPLHF. The CDR3 bases are TGTGCCAGCAGCCCCCTGACAGGGGAGCGTTCACCCCTCCACTTT. This chain links TRBV7-9 with TRBJ1-6, with 8 bases that match TRBD1. Germline V gene data show CDR1 as SEHNR and CDR2 as FQNEAQ (reference sequence). The CDR3 runs 15 residues. V trimming: 5 bases; J trimming: 9 bases; junction bases outside the gene matches: 9. Full variable domain (rest looked up from reference TRBV7-9 and TRBJ1-6): DTGVSQNPRHKITKRGQNVTFRCDPISEHNRLYWYRQTLGQGPEFLTYFQNEAQLEKSRLLSDRFSAERPKGSFSTLEIQRTEQGDSAMYLCASSPLTGERSPLHFGNGTRLTVT.

The rearrangement links TRBV21-1 to TRBJ2-2; the table's D call TRBD2 went unverified against the DNA. TRBV21-1 is described as a pseudogene. The CDR3 has 17 residues. The CDR3 loop reads CASSNPSGGPNTGELFF. The CDR3 bases are TGTGCCAGCAGCAATCCTAGCGGGGGGCCTAACACCGGGGAGCTGTTTTTT.

The V and J genes are TRBV19 and TRBJ1-5; TRBD1 aligns across 11 bases. Unmatched junction bases numbered 10, after V lost 6 bases and J lost 0 bases. CDR3 length: 18 residues. The germline V gene has CDR1 LNHDA and CDR2 SQIVND (reference sequence). For the CDR3, the DNA is TGTGCCAGTAGGGTCCGGGACAGGGGGGAGTATAGCAATCAGCCCCAGCATTTT. Translating it yields CASRVRDRGEYSNQPQHF.

The rearrangement joins TRBV19 to TRBJ1-2, with unresolved D. V was cut by 5 bases and J by 6 bases, with 13 bases left in between. CDR3 size: 13 residues. Germline CDR1 LNHDA, CDR2 SQIVND (reference sequence). The CDR3 DNA sequence: TGTGCCAGTAGTGTCCAGACGGAGAATGGCTACACCTTC. It encodes CASSVQTENGYTF. The complete variable domain, with remaining parts taken from reference TRBV19 and TRBJ1-2, reads DGGITQSPKYLFRKEGQNVTLSCEQNLNHDAMYWYRQDPGQGLRLIYYSQIVNDFQKGDIAEGYSVSREKKESFPLTVTSAQKNPTAFYLCASSVQTENGYTFGSGTRLTVV.

V is TRBV7-9 and J is TRBJ1-4; 7 bases line up with TRBD1. Germline V gene data show CDR1 as SEHNR and CDR2 as FQNEAQ (reference sequence). The CDR3 covers 14 residues. J gave up 5 bases and V 6 bases, and 6 bases lay outside the gene matches. The DNA for the CDR3 is TGTGCCAGCAGTAGGGACAGCACGAATGAAAAACTGTTTTTT. Its protein is CASSRDSTNEKLFF.

J is TRBJ2-7 and V is TRBV7-9, with D unresolved. Trimming left V 2 bases short and J 4 bases short, with 9 bases between. The CDR3 is 13 residues long. Germline assignment: CDR1 SEHNR and CDR2 FQNEAQ (reference sequence). As DNA, the CDR3 is TGTGCCAGCAGCTTAAGACACCAGTACGAGCAGTACTTC. This sequence encodes CASSLRHQYEQYF.

J is TRBJ1-6 and V is TRBV29-1; no clear D gene. V was pared by 7 bases and J by 13 bases, with 8 bases between. CDR3 size: 9 residues. CDR1 and CDR2 (germline): SQVTM, ANQGSEA. This CDR3 is CSALMPLHF. The CDR3 DNA reads TGCAGCGCCCTAATGCCCCTCCACTTT.